Listed below are T cell receptor beta chains from one sample, sequenced in a study of blood T cell repertoires in COVID-19. Profiled with immunoSEQ multiplex PCR; TCRdb holds only in-frame clones, not every one. The sample carries 250,000 or so clones, around 84% recorded once. Sample: PBMCs or T cells enriched from blood (not recorded which). The receptors here all came from a woman between 45 and 60 years old who had been exposed to COVID-19. CDR3s include the opening cysteine and the closing phenylalanine or tryptophan. A D gene is named only where the DNA matches it firmly. The size field is filled for only some rows; it gives once, few, many or a size class.

J	D	size	V	DNA	CDR3
TRBJ2-5	NA	NA	TRBV27	TGTGCCAGCAGTCCGCTGGTCAAGGGGTACCAAGAGACCCAGTACTTC	CASSPLVKGYQETQYF
TRBJ2-7	NA	NA	TRBV12-5	TGTGCTAGTGGCTCCCCGAGACAGGACTTCTCCCTTGAGCAGTACTTC	CASGSPRQDFSLEQYF
TRBJ1-6	TRBD1	NA	TRBV11-2	TGTGCCAGCAGCCAAACCGGGACAGGGAGCTCACCCCTCCACTTT	CASSQTGTGSSPLHF
TRBJ1-1	NA	NA	TRBV7-9	TGTGCCAGCAGCCCCTTCTTCCCTGAAGCTTTCTTT	CASSPFFPEAFF
TRBJ2-3	NA	NA	TRBV11-2	TGTGCCAGCAGCAACCCCTTGTCGGCGCAGTATTTT	CASSNPLSAQYF
TRBJ2-2	TRBD1	NA	TRBV5-6	TGTGCCAGCAGCTTTTTGGACAGGAGGTTGAACACCGGGGAGCTGTTTTTT	CASSFLDRRLNTGELFF
TRBJ1-5	NA	NA	TRBV6-5	TGTGCCAGCAGCCGCGAGGGTCAGCCCCAGCATTTT	CASSREGQPQHF
TRBJ2-5	NA	NA	TRBV6-5	TGTGCCAGCAGTTACTCGGGGGGGGCGACCCAGTACTTC	CASSYSGGATQYF
TRBJ1-1	TRBD1	NA	TRBV10-3	TGTGCCATCAGACAGGGGAGTTTAGGTGAAGCTTTCTTT	CAIRQGSLGEAFF
TRBJ2-5	NA	NA	TRBV5-1	TGCGCCAGCAGCCCCCCAGTAGGGGTTGAAGAGACCCAGTACTTC	CASSPPVGVEETQYF
TRBJ2-1	TRBD1	NA	TRBV10-3	TGTGCCATCAGTGTACCAGGGGGCGACGCCTACAATGAGCAGTTCTTC	CAISVPGGDAYNEQFF
TRBJ2-1	TRBD2	NA	TRBV7-2	TGTGCCAGCAGCTTCATGGGCCTAGCGGGTGAGCAGTTCTTC	CASSFMGLAGEQFF
TRBJ2-5	TRBD1	NA	TRBV19	TGTGCCAGCACACGACAGGGGCGGTTTGGGGAGACCCAGTACTTC	CASTRQGRFGETQYF
TRBJ2-4	NA	once	TRBV19	TGTGCCAGTAGTATAGGAGGGTCCGCCGGCTGGAACATTCAGTACTTC	CASSIGGSAGWNIQYF
TRBJ2-7	NA	once	TRBV5-6	TGTGCCAGCAGCTTGGGCCAGGGTGTGCAGTACTTC	CASSLGQGVQYF
TRBJ1-2	NA	once	TRBV3-1/TRBV3-2	TGTGCCAGCAGCCAAGGAGGCACTGGCTACACCTTC	CASSQGGTGYTF
TRBJ2-7	NA	NA	TRBV5-5	TGTGCCAGCAGCTTGGGAGGCTACGAGCAGTACTTC	CASSLGGYEQYF
TRBJ1-1	NA	few	TRBV5-5	TGTGCCAGCGAGGCGGGGGAGAGGGACACTGAAGCTTTCTTT	CASEAGERDTEAFF
TRBJ2-5	TRBD2	NA	TRBV5-1	TGCGCCAGCAGCACCGGGACTAGTTTGGGGACCCAGTACTTC	CASSTGTSLGTQYF
TRBJ1-1	NA	once	TRBV2	TGTGCCAGCGCCCCAGGGGTCACTGAAGCTTTCTTT	CASAPGVTEAFF
TRBJ2-5	TRBD2	NA	TRBV30	TGTGCCTGGAGTGGGAAAGGACTAGCGGGTGTAGAGACCCAGTACTTC	CAWSGKGLAGVETQYF
TRBJ1-5	NA	NA	TRBV6-1	TGTGCCAGCAGTGAAGCTTCGCCAGGGGTAAATAGCAATCAGCCCCAGCATTTT	CASSEASPGVNSNQPQHF
TRBJ1-2	TRBD1	NA	TRBV19	TGTGCCAGTGGGACAGGGGCGGACTATGGCTACACCTTC	CASGTGADYGYTF
TRBJ2-1	TRBD2	NA	TRBV6-5	TGTGCCAGCAGTTTTAGCGGGGGGGCCTACAATGAGCAGTTCTTC	CASSFSGGAYNEQFF
TRBJ1-3	NA	NA	TRBV2	TGTGCCAGCAGCGGTGAGGTTTTCTCTGGAAACACCATATATTTT	CASSGEVFSGNTIYF
TRBJ2-5	NA	NA	TRBV7-2	TGTGCCAGCAGCTTAGTTCAGGGTGCAGAGACCCAGTACTTC	CASSLVQGAETQYF
TRBJ2-2	NA	NA	TRBV11-2	TGTGCCAGCAGCTTCCCGAGTGGCGGGAACACCGGGGAGCTGTTTTTT	CASSFPSGGNTGELFF
TRBJ1-1	NA	NA	TRBV19	TGTGCCAGTACCCCCGGGGGGAGGAACACTGAAGCTTTCTTT	CASTPGGRNTEAFF
TRBJ2-6	NA	NA	TRBV27	TGTGCCAGCACTTTCAGGGGTTCCCTCTCTGGGGCCAACGTCCTGACTTTC	CASTFRGSLSGANVLTF
TRBJ2-7	TRBD2	once	TRBV5-8	TGTGCCAGCAGCTCCCCAGTCCTAGCGGGTTCCTACGAGCAGTACTTC	CASSSPVLAGSYEQYF
TRBJ1-2	NA	NA	TRBV5-1	TGCGCCAGCAGCTTGCCACCCTGGGGCCATGGCTACACCTTC	CASSLPPWGHGYTF
TRBJ1-1	NA	NA	TRBV16	TGTGCCAGCTCACCCCCAGGTACCTACACTGAAGCTTTCTTT	CASSPPGTYTEAFF
TRBJ2-1	TRBD2	NA	TRBV5-1	TGCGCCAGCAGCTTGGTGGCTAGCGGGGAGAACAATGAGCAGTTCTTC	CASSLVASGENNEQFF
TRBJ1-1	TRBD1	NA	TRBV27	TGTGCCAGCAGTTCGTCGACAGGGGACACTGAAGCTTTCTTT	CASSSSTGDTEAFF
TRBJ1-1	TRBD1	NA	TRBV9	TGTGCCAGCAGCGTAGCTACCGGGACAGCCACTGAAGCTTTCTTT	CASSVATGTATEAFF